Listed here are 27 T cell receptor beta chains from one sample, sequenced in a study of CD8 T cells in ankylosing spondylitis. MiXCR, run by TCRdb on the 5' RACE reads, gives a single entry per CDR3 protein. The sample yields about 360,000 distinct CDR3 sequences, 20% seen once. The sequenced sample consisted of blood, either unsorted or a sorted T cell fraction (not recorded which). The origin of the receptors is a male donor with ankylosing spondylitis or in good health (not recorded which).

The CDR3 protein is CASSHDPWEQYF. CDR3 coding DNA: TGTGCCAGCAGCCACGACCCATGGGAACAGTACTTC. This chain uses TRBV7-9 with TRBJ2-7; no clear D gene. The V end was cut by 5 bases, the J end by 10 bases, with 15 bases between. The CDR3 is 12 amino acids. From germline, CDR1 is SEHNR and CDR2 FQNEAQ (reference sequence).

The chain combines TRBV27 with TRBJ1-3; the D gene is possibly TRBD1 (5 bases). Germline assignment: CDR1 MNHEY and CDR2 SMNVEV (reference sequence). Trimming removed 0 bases from V and 2 bases from J, with 8 bases in between. The CDR3 sequence is 15 residues long. CDR3 DNA sequence: TGTGCCAGCAGTTTATCCCCGACAGCTGGAAACACCATATATTTT. It specifies CASSLSPTAGNTIYF.

This chain joins TRBV10-2 and TRBJ2-7, with 10 nucleotides matching TRBD2. The CDR3 extends over 12 amino acids. Germline V gene data show CDR1 as WSHSY and CDR2 as SAAADI. The V and J ends lost 8 bases and 3 bases, in that order; junction bases with no gene match: 1. The CDR3 nucleotides read TGCGCCAGCGCTAGCGGGGGCTACGAGCAGTACTTC. It specifies CASASGGYEQYF.

This chain joins TRBV12-3 or TRBV12-4 and TRBJ1-6; 8 bases are a match to TRBD1. This CDR3 contains 14 residues. The trim removed 3 bases at V and 8 bases at J, leaving 3 bases unmatched. CDR3 nucleotide sequence: TGTGCCAGCAGTTTTGGACAGGGAGATTCACCCCTCCACTTT. Protein product: CASSFGQGDSPLHF.

This clonotype appeared a few times. This rearrangement joins TRBV29-1 to TRBJ1-2, with 8 bases that match TRBD1. Trimming at V came to 6 bases and at J to 4 bases, leaving 4 bases not matched to a gene. Germline V gene sequence: CDR1 SQVTM, CDR2 ANQGSEA. The CDR3 length is 12 residues. CDR3 sequence reads: CSVLQGAYGYTF. CDR3 DNA: TGCAGCGTACTTCAGGGGGCCTATGGCTACACCTTC.

J is TRBJ2-3 and V is TRBV18; 10 nucleotides align to TRBD2. Germline V gene sequence: CDR1 KGHSH, CDR2 LQKENI. The CDR3 runs to 16 residues. The V gene end was trimmed by 2 bases and the J gene end by 1 base; junction bases not matched to a gene: 3. In DNA form, the CDR3 reads TGTGCCAGCTCACCAACTAGCGGGGTCCGCACAGATACGCAGTATTTT. It codes for CASSPTSGVRTDTQYF.

This clonotype has only a few counts. This CDR3 is CSVDTGIYGYTF. The DNA for the CDR3 is TGCAGCGTCGATACAGGGATCTATGGCTACACCTTC. J is TRBJ1-2 and V is TRBV29-1, with D perhaps matching TRBD1 (6 bases). There are 12 residues in the CDR3. Germline V lookup: CDR1 SQVTM, CDR2 ANQGSEA. Trimming shortened V by 6 bases and J by 4 bases, and 12 bases separated the two germline ends.

This clonotype was detected a few times. This sequence joins TRBV5-8 and TRBJ2-7; D is undetermined. The CDR3 runs to 14 residues. Trimming shortened V by 4 bases and J by 2 bases, and 13 bases separated the two germline ends. Germline V CDR1 and CDR2: SGHTS, YDEGEE. The CDR3: CASSLPAAPYEQYF. The CDR3 DNA reads TGTGCCAGCAGCCTCCCGGCCGCGCCCTACGAGCAGTACTTC.

This clonotype was detected only a few times. The rearrangement uses TRBV4-1 and TRBJ2-7; maybe TRBD1 (6 bases). Germline CDR1 and CDR2: MGHRA and YSYEKL. Between the trimmed V and J ends, which lost 0 bases and 1 base, there was a span of 13 bases. The CDR3 has 16 amino acids. The CDR3 nucleotides read TGCGCCAGCAGCCAAGATTACAGGCAGGGGTCCTACGAGCAGTACTTC. As protein: CASSQDYRQGSYEQYF.

This clonotype appeared a few times. This chain links TRBV12-3 or TRBV12-4 with TRBJ2-1; D perhaps matches TRBD1 (6 bases). The CDR3 spans 13 residues. V was trimmed by 6 bases and J by 8 bases, leaving 14 bases between them. The chain's CDR3 is CASSPDRIDEQFF. DNA of the CDR3: TGTGCCAGCAGCCCGGACAGAATCGATGAGCAGTTCTTC.

The V and J genes are TRBV13 and TRBJ2-3, with 10 bases aligning to TRBD2. Germline V gene data show CDR1 as PRHDT and CDR2 as FYEKMQ (reference sequence). The CDR3 is made up of 16 amino acids. The V and J ends lost 0 bases and 6 bases, in that order; junction bases with no gene match: 6. The chain's CDR3 is CASSLGSGGTRDTQYF. The CDR3 DNA reads as TGTGCCAGCAGCTTAGGTAGCGGGGGGACCCGCGATACGCAGTATTTT.

The chain uses TRBV7-6 and TRBJ2-1; D remains unclear. Germline V gene lookup returns CDR1 SGHVS and CDR2 FNYEAQ. The CDR3 runs to 14 residues. Trimming removed 3 bases from V and 8 bases from J, with 14 bases in between. The CDR3 DNA sequence: TGTGCCAGCAGCTTGGTGGAAGGTTTCGATGAGCAGTTCTTC. Protein product: CASSLVEGFDEQFF.

This clonotype was detected only a few times. The genes are TRBV27 and TRBJ1-5, with D unresolved. Germline lookup yields CDR1 MNHEY and CDR2 SMNVEV (reference sequence). The CDR3 has 13 amino acids. V was pared by 6 bases and J by 7 bases, with 13 bases between. As DNA, the CDR3 is TGTGCCAGCAGCCTAAGAGGGTTACAGCCCCAGCATTTT. This gives the protein CASSLRGLQPQHF.

The CDR3 spells CASSQETGRYEQYF. The CDR3, as DNA: TGCGCCAGCAGCCAAGAGACAGGGAGGTACGAGCAGTACTTC. V is TRBV4-1 and J is TRBJ2-7, with D perhaps matching TRBD1 (7 bases). CDR1 MGHRA and CDR2 YSYEKL come from the germline V gene. The CDR3 is made up of 14 amino acids. Trimming left V 0 bases short and J 4 bases short, with 10 bases between.

There are a few counts of this clonotype. The chain recombines TRBV12-3 or TRBV12-4 with TRBJ2-5, with unresolved D. Trimming shortened V by 3 bases and J by 5 bases, and 10 bases separated the two germline ends. This CDR3 has 13 amino acids. The CDR3 bases are TGTGCCAGCAGTTTTGCGTCCCGGGAGACCCAGTACTTC. Protein sequence: CASSFASRETQYF.

The gene calls are TRBV20-1 and TRBJ2-3; 7 bases agree with TRBD1. The ends lost 8 bases at V and 0 bases at J; junction bases unmatched: 14. Germline assignment: CDR1 DFQATT and CDR2 SNEGSKA (reference sequence). The CDR3 is 16 residues long. The CDR3 sequence: CSSGQAHITSTDTQYF. The CDR3 DNA follows: TGCAGTTCCGGACAGGCCCACATCACTAGCACAGATACGCAGTATTTT.

This chain uses TRBV12-3 or TRBV12-4 with TRBJ2-1; D possibly corresponds to TRBD2 (6 bases). The CDR3 loop spans 16 amino acids. Trimming took off 6 bases at V and 0 bases at J, with 15 bases between the two ends. The DNA for the CDR3 is TGTGCCAGCAGCCCTGAACTAGCTCGCTCCTACAATGAGCAGTTCTTC. Encoded protein: CASSPELARSYNEQFF.

Of note for this clonotype: One junction end does not reproduce the germline sequence, and a read error may be involved. The chain recombines TRBV29-1 with TRBJ2-5; maybe TRBD1 (6 bases). CDR1 is SQVTM and CDR2 is ANQGSEA in the germline V gene. The CDR3 totals 13 residues. The CDR3 coding sequence is TGCAGCGTTTGGGACACCCCCCCAGAGACCCAGTACTTT. It translates to CSVWDTPPETQYF.

This clonotype was counted many times. The chain uses TRBV20-1 and TRBJ1-1; TRBD1 is a possible D gene (5 bases). CDR3 length equals 13 residues. The V gene's germline CDR1 is DFQATT and CDR2 SNEGSKA (reference sequence). V gave up 3 bases and J gave up 6 bases, with 14 bases separating them. As DNA, the CDR3 is TGCAGTGCTAGCGGTCGAGGGACCCCTGAAGCTTTCTTT. Translation gives CSASGRGTPEAFF.

With respect to this clonotype: At one of its ends the junction is not consistent with the germline gene, which may arise from a read error. The chain couples TRBV12-3 or TRBV12-4 to TRBJ2-3, with TRBD2 identical over 7 bases. This CDR3 is 11 amino acids long. CDR3 coding DNA: TGTGCCAGTGCCCGGGGGGATACGCAGAATTTT. It yields the protein CASARGDTQNF.

This clonotype occurred a few times. J is TRBJ1-2 and V is TRBV3-1, with 8 positions matching TRBD1. Germline V gives CDR1 LGHDT, CDR2 YNNKEL (reference sequence). The CDR3 runs 15 residues. J was trimmed by 5 bases and V by 4 bases; bases with no gene match: 9. Here the CDR3 DNA reads TGTGCCAGCAGCCCTACCCCGGGACAGGTTTATGGCTACACCTTC. This codes for CASSPTPGQVYGYTF.

The CDR3 region is CASSPEGGGGYEQYF. CDR3 coding DNA: TGTGCCAGCAGCCCAGAGGGTGGAGGGGGTTACGAGCAGTACTTC. The genes are TRBV7-9 and TRBJ2-7; TRBD1 or TRBD2 may be the D gene (6 bases each). This CDR3 comprises 15 residues. Trimming took 5 bases from V and 4 from J, leaving 18 bases between them. The germline gives CDR1 SEHNR, CDR2 FQNEAQ (reference sequence).

This sequence joins TRBV7-9 and TRBJ2-3; D gene unclear. Trimming removed 0 bases at V and 0 bases at J, with 13 bases between. In germline, CDR1 is SEHNR, CDR2 FQNEAQ (reference sequence). CDR3 size: 17 residues. Here the CDR3 reads CASSLAVLTPSTDTQYF. The CDR3 bases are TGTGCCAGCAGCTTAGCCGTACTGACCCCTAGCACAGATACGCAGTATTTT.

V usage is TRBV6-1 and J usage is TRBJ2-3; D not resolved. Trimming removed 3 bases at V and 2 bases at J, with 12 bases between. This CDR3 contains 15 residues. Germline V gives CDR1 MNHNS, CDR2 SASEGT. As DNA, the CDR3 is TGTGCCAGCAGTGACCCCCTTTTTCTCACAGATACGCAGTATTTT. This gives the protein CASSDPLFLTDTQYF.

This clonotype was detected only a few times. The chain recombines TRBV3-1 with TRBJ2-3; no clear D gene. The V gene lost 6 bases and the J gene lost 3 bases, with 10 bases spanning the gap. This CDR3 is built from 13 residues. In germline, CDR1 is LGHDT, CDR2 YNNKEL (reference sequence). CDR3 sequence: CASSSTLTDTQYF. The CDR3 region has the DNA TGTGCCAGCAGTTCGACCCTAACAGATACGCAGTATTTT.

This clonotype has just a few counts. The V gene is TRBV20-1, the J gene TRBJ2-1; TRBD2 is a possible D gene (5 bases). The CDR3 consists of 14 residues. Trimming pared 1 base from V and 3 bases from J, leaving 10 bases between. Germline loops: CDR1 DFQATT, CDR2 SNEGSKA (reference sequence). DNA for the CDR3: TGCAGTGCTAGAGCGCTCCGGGGCTACAATGAGCAGTTCTTC. It yields the protein CSARALRGYNEQFF.

CDR3 coding DNA: TGTGCCAGCAGTCCGGACGGAGTCGAGCAGTTCTTC. Amino acid sequence: CASSPDGVEQFF. The V call is TRBV12-3 or TRBV12-4, the J call TRBJ2-1, with no clear D. V was trimmed by 5 bases and J by 10 bases, leaving 12 bases between them. This CDR3 has 12 residues.